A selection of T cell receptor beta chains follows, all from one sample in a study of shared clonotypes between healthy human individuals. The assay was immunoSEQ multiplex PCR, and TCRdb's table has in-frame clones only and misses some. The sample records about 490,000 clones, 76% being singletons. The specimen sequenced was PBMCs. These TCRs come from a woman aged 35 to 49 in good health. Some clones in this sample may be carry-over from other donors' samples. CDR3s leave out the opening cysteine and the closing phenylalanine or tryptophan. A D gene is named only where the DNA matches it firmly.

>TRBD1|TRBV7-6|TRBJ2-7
ASSLRQGWAYEQY
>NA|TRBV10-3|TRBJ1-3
AISESIPPGNTIY
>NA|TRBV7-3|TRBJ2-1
ASSLMGSPEDEQF
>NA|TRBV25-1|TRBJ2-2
ASSIGHTGELF
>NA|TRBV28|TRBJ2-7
ATRMTSYFDEQY
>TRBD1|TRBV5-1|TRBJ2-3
ASSAGQGRDTQY
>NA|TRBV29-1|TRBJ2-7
SVDLSIPGRTYEQY
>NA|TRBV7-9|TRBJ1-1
ASSLVRKNGAF
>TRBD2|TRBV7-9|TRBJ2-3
ASSLAGRTDTQY
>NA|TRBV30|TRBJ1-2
AWSVMVGANYGYT
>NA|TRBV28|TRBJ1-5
ASSLGVRENQPQH
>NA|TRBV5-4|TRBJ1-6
ASSLGGTPNSPLH
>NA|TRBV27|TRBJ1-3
ASSFGRDAGNTIY
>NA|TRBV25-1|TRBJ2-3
ASSGDADTQY
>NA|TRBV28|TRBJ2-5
ASGSEWETQY
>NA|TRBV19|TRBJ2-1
ASSIQGVRTGNEQF
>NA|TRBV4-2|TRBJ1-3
ASSQDYSAGNTIY
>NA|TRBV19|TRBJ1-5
ASSPGQFLSQH
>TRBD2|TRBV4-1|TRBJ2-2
ASSQKTSGRDGELF
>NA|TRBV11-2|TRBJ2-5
ASSLAMLQETQY
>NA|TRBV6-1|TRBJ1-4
ASTPRPGANEKLF
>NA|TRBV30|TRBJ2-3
AWSPLWGTDTQY
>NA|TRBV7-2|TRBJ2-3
ASSLAGAGASTDTQY
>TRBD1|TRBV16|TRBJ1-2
ASSRGSGQASNYGYT